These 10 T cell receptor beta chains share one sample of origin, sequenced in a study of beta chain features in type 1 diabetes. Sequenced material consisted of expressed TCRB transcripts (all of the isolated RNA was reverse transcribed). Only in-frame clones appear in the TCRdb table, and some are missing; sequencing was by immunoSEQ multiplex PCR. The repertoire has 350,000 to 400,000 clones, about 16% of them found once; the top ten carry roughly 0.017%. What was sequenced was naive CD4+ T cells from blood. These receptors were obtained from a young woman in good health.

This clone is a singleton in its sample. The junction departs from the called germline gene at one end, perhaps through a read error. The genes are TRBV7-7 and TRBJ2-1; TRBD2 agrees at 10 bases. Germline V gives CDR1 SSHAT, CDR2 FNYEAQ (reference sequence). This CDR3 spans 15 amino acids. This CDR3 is CASSLGLADYNEQFF. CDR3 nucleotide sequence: TGTGCTAGCAGCTTAGGACTAGCGGATTACAATGAGCAGTTCTTC.

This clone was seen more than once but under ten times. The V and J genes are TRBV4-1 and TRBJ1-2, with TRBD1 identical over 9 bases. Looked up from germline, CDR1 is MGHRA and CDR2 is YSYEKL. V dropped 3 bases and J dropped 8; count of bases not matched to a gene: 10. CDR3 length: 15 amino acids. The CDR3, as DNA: TGCGCCAGCAGCCAGTGGACAGGGGAGATTGGAGGCTACACCTTC. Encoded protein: CASSQWTGEIGGYTF.

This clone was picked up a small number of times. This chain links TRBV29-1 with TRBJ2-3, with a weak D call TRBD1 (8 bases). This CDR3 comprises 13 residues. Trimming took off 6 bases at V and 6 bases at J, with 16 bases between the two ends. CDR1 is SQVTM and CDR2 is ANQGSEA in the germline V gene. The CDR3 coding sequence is TGCAGCGTCCTAACAGGGGGAGGGGATACGCAGTATTTT. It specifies CSVLTGGGDTQYF.

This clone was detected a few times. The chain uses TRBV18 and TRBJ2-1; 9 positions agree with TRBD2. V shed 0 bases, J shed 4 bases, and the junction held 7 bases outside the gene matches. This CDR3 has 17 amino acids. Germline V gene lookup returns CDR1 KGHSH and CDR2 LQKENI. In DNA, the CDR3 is TGTGCCAGCTCACCACCTAGCGGGAGTAGGGATTACAATGAGCAGTTCTTC. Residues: CASSPPSGSRDYNEQFF. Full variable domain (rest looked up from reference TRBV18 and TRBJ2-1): NAGVMQNPRHLVRRRGQEARLRCSPMKGHSHVYWYRQLPEEGLKFMVYLQKENIIDESGMPKERFSAEFPKEGPSILRIQQVVRGDSAAYFCASSPPSGSRDYNEQFFGPGTRLTVL.

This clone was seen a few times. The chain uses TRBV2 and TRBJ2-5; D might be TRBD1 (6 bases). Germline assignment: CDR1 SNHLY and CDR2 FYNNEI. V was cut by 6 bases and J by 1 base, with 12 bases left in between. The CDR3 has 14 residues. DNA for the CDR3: TGTGCCAGCAGCCCGACAGGACGCCAAGAGACCCAGTACTTC. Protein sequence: CASSPTGRQETQYF. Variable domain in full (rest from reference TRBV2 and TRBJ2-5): EPEVTQTPSHQVTQMGQEVILRCVPISNHLYFYWYRQILGQKVEFLVSFYNNEISEKSEIFDDQFSVERPDGSNFTLKIRSTKLEDSAMYFCASSPTGRQETQYFGPGTRLLVL.

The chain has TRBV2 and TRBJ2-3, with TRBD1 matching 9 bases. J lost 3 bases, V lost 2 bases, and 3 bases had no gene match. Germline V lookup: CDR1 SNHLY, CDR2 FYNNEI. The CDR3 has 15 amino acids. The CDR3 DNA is TGTGCCAGCAGTGAATGGACAGGGGAGACAGATACGCAGTATTTT. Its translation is CASSEWTGETDTQYF.

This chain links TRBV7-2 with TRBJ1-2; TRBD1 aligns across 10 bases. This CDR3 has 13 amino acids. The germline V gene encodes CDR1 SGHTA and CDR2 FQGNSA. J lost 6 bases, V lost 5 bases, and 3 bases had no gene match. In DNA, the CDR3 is TGTGCCAGCAGCGGCGGGACAGGGGATGGCTACACCTTC. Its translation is CASSGGTGDGYTF. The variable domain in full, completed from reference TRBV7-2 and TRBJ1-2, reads GAGVSQSPSNKVTEKGKDVELRCDPISGHTALYWYRQSLGQGLEFLIYFQGNSAPDKSGLPSDRFSAERTGGSVSTLTIQRTQQEDSAVYLCASSGGTGDGYTFGSGTRLTVV.

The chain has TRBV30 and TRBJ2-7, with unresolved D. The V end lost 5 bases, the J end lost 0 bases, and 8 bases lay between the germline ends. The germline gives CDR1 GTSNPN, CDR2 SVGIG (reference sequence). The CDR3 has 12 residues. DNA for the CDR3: TGTGCCTGGGGCCACAGCTCCTACGAGCAGTACTTC. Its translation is CAWGHSSYEQYF. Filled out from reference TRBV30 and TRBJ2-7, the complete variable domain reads SQTIHQWPATLVQPVGSPLSLECTVEGTSNPNLYWYRQAAGRGLQLLFYSVGIGQISSEVPQNLSASRPQDRQFILSSKKLLLSDSGFYLCAWGHSSYEQYFGPGTRLTVT.

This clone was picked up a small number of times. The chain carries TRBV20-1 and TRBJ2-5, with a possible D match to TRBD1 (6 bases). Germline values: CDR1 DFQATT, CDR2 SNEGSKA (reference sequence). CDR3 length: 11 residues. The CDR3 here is CSVTGLETQYF. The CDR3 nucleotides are TGCAGCGTAACAGGGCTCGAGACCCAGTACTTC.

The CDR3 DNA is TGTGCCACAGCTACAGGGGGCAATGGGGAGACCCAGTACTTC. Translating gives CATATGGNGETQYF. The chain couples TRBV19 to TRBJ2-5; TRBD1 matches at 9 bases. CDR3 length: 14 residues. V was pared by 10 bases and J by 5 bases, with 11 bases of the junction left unmatched. Looked up from germline, CDR1 is LNHDA and CDR2 is SQIVND (reference sequence). The variable domain in full, with the rest retrieved from reference TRBV19 and TRBJ2-5, is DGGITQSPKYLFRKEGQNVTLSCEQNLNHDAMYWYRQDPGQGLRLIYYSQIVNDFQKGDIAEGYSVSREKKESFPLTVTSAQKNPTAFYLCATATGGNGETQYFGPGTRLLVL.